This entry lists 21 T cell receptor beta chains sequenced from one sample in a study of vaccination and CD4 T cells after COVID-19. The sample's treatment: 10-day PBMC culture with coronavirus spike peptide pools or control peptides (ViraFEST assay). Scientists ran DNA taken from cultured CD4+ T cells through the Oncomine TCR Beta short-read assay for sequencing. TCRdb analysed the PCR reads with MiXCR anew, one entry per CDR3 protein. Of around 20,000 distinct CDR3 sequences in the sample, roughly 58% are singletons; the top ten hold approximately 6.3%. No cognate antigen is known for these TCRs. This sample comprised CD4+ T cells from blood, cultured in vitro, obtained before SARS-CoV-2 vaccination. Source of these receptors: a human donor who had recovered from COVID-19.

This rearrangement joins TRBV2 to TRBJ2-5; D may match TRBD1 or TRBD2 (5 bases each). The CDR3 runs to 14 residues. The germline gives CDR1 SNHLY, CDR2 FYNNEI. V lost 7 bases and J 4 bases, leaving 16 bases between the germline ends. The CDR3 DNA reads as TGTGCCAGCAACCCTGGGGGTCCAGGAGAGACCCAGTACTTC. Amino acid sequence: CASNPGGPGETQYF.

This chain connects TRBV20-1 to TRBJ1-5; D is uncertain. CDR1 DFQATT and CDR2 SNEGSKA come from the germline V gene (reference sequence). This CDR3 comprises 14 residues. V was trimmed by 6 bases and J by 5 bases, leaving 17 bases between them. The CDR3 is CSAQASGQYQPQHF. The CDR3 DNA is TGCAGTGCCCAAGCCTCGGGTCAATATCAGCCCCAGCATTTT.

This chain links TRBV2 with TRBJ2-7, with 8 bases that match TRBD1. Germline assignment: CDR1 SNHLY and CDR2 FYNNEI. V lost 7 bases and J lost 2; bases outside the gene matches: 7. The CDR3 totals 14 residues. This CDR3 reads CASKTGTGAYEQYF. The CDR3 DNA reads TGTGCCAGCAAGACCGGGACAGGAGCCTACGAGCAGTACTTC.

This rearrangement joins TRBV19 to TRBJ1-1; tentative D call: TRBD1 (5 bases). V was cut by 3 bases and J by 0 bases, with 8 bases left in between. Germline values: CDR1 LNHDA, CDR2 SQIVND (reference sequence). This CDR3 has 14 residues. The CDR3 here is CASSIRVMNTEAFF. The CDR3 DNA sequence: TGTGCCAGTAGTATCAGGGTGATGAACACTGAAGCTTTCTTT. Full variable domain (remainder filled in from reference TRBV19 and TRBJ1-1): DGGITQSPKYLFRKEGQNVTLSCEQNLNHDAMYWYRQDPGQGLRLIYYSQIVNDFQKGDIAEGYSVSREKKESFPLTVTSAQKNPTAFYLCASSIRVMNTEAFFGQGTRLTVV.

The chain has TRBV6-1 and TRBJ1-1; no definite D call. Germline CDR1 and CDR2: MNHNS and SASEGT. This CDR3 has 12 amino acids. Trimming removed 6 bases from V and 5 bases from J, with 10 bases in between. The CDR3 sequence is CASRFRDTEAFF. CDR3 coding DNA: TGTGCCAGCAGGTTTAGGGATACTGAAGCTTTCTTT.

This clonotype was detected only once. The chain is built from TRBV24-1 and TRBJ2-2, with D perhaps matching TRBD2 (5 bases). Trimming took 6 bases from V and 6 from J, leaving 13 bases between them. The CDR3 extends over 14 amino acids. Germline V gives CDR1 KGHDR, CDR2 SFDVKD. CDR3 amino acids: CATSRRGAPGELFF. The CDR3 bases are TGTGCCACCAGTCGCCGGGGTGCACCCGGGGAGCTGTTTTTT.

V is TRBV27 and J is TRBJ2-2, with 11 bases matching TRBD2. V lost 2 bases and J lost 7; bases outside the gene matches: 6. Germline V gene lookup returns CDR1 MNHEY and CDR2 SMNVEV (reference sequence). The CDR3 is 16 amino acids. The CDR3 nucleotides are TGTGCCAGCAGTTTAAATGTAGCGGGAGGGCACGGGGAGCTGTTTTTT. It yields the protein CASSLNVAGGHGELFF.

This clonotype was detected once. The V and J genes are TRBV30 and TRBJ2-1; 9 bases match TRBD2. The CDR3 consists of 15 residues. V lost 2 bases, J lost 3 bases, and 5 bases stayed unmatched. Germline CDR1 and CDR2: GTSNPN and SVGIG (reference sequence). CDR3 nucleotides: TGTGCCTGGAGTACGTCTAGCGGGAACTACAATGAGCAGTTCTTC. Its protein is CAWSTSSGNYNEQFF.

The rearrangement uses TRBV29-1 and TRBJ1-2; the D gene is possibly TRBD1 (5 bases). The CDR3 length is 17 residues. Germline V lookup: CDR1 SQVTM, CDR2 ANQGSEA. The germline V and J ends were trimmed by 3 bases and 3 bases, with 23 bases remaining between them. Here the CDR3 reads CSVDGGIGGGGDYGYTF. For the CDR3, the DNA is TGCAGCGTTGATGGGGGAATTGGGGGGGGGGGGGACTATGGCTACACCTTC.

The rearrangement uses TRBV20-1 and TRBJ2-7; 7 bases map to TRBD2. CDR1 is DFQATT and CDR2 is SNEGSKA in the germline V gene (reference sequence). The CDR3 has 14 residues. V was pared by 2 bases and J by 1 base, with 5 bases of the junction left unmatched. The CDR3 DNA is TGCAGTGCTAGATCGCCTAGCGGATCCTACGAGCAGTACTTC. This sequence encodes CSARSPSGSYEQYF.

The CDR3 DNA is TGTGCCAGCAGCCCTCGGACAGGTAGAAGGGACACCGGGGAGCTGTTTTTT. Translating it yields CASSPRTGRRDTGELFF. The chain couples TRBV7-2 to TRBJ2-2; 7 nucleotides match TRBD1. This CDR3 region has 17 residues. Germline-derived CDR1 and CDR2 are SGHTA and FQGNSA. Trimming took 5 bases from V and 3 from J; bases not matched to a gene: 12.

The rearrangement joins TRBV6-1 to TRBJ1-6; no firm D call. Per germline, CDR1 MNHNS and CDR2 SASEGT. The CDR3 is made up of 13 amino acids. With 9 bases removed from V and 0 bases from J, the gap between germline ends came to 6 bases. The CDR3 sequence: CASRSSYNSPLHF. In DNA, the CDR3 is TGTGCCAGTCGAAGCTCCTATAATTCACCCCTCCACTTT.

This chain joins TRBV7-9 and TRBJ2-3, with D tentatively TRBD2 (5 bases). Germline CDR1 reads SEHNR; CDR2 reads FQNEAQ (reference sequence). This CDR3 is 13 amino acids long. V lost 4 bases and J 4 bases, leaving 9 bases between the germline ends. The CDR3: CASSSSAADTQYF. DNA of the CDR3: TGTGCCAGCAGCTCCTCAGCGGCAGATACGCAGTATTTT.

This clonotype came up a few times. The chain carries TRBV20-1 and TRBJ1-1; a weak D match, TRBD1 (5 bases). The V end lost 2 bases, the J end lost 5 bases, and 12 bases lay between the germline ends. Germline loops: CDR1 DFQATT, CDR2 SNEGSKA (reference sequence). The CDR3 sequence is 13 residues long. CDR3 loop: CSARSRVGTEAFF. For the CDR3, the DNA is TGCAGTGCTAGATCCAGGGTCGGAACTGAAGCTTTCTTT.

The genes are TRBV28 and TRBJ1-2; D unclear. V was cut by 2 bases and J by 8 bases, with 9 bases left in between. The CDR3 covers 12 residues. Germline CDR1 is MDHEN and CDR2 is SYDVKM. CDR3 in DNA: TGTGCCAGCAGTTTACGGGATCGAGGCTACACCTTC. This translates into CASSLRDRGYTF.

This clonotype has just a few counts. The chain links TRBV27 to TRBJ2-7, with a tentative D call TRBD2 (6 bases). The CDR3 spans 14 residues. In germline, CDR1 is MNHEY, CDR2 SMNVEV (reference sequence). V gave up 3 bases and J gave up 5 bases, with 14 bases separating them. The CDR3 loop is CASSFGTGRHEQYF. The CDR3 coding sequence is TGTGCCAGCAGTTTTGGGACTGGCCGGCACGAGCAGTACTTC.

The sample holds a few counts of this clonotype. The chain is built from TRBV27 and TRBJ2-1, with TRBD2 matching over 8 bases. Germline CDR1 reads MNHEY; CDR2 reads SMNVEV (reference sequence). With 5 bases clipped from V and 8 bases from J, the junction kept 14 bases outside the gene matches. This CDR3 has 16 amino acids. CDR3 nucleotides: TGTGCCAGCAGTCTCCGAGCGGGAGTAGTTTTAGATGAGCAGTTCTTC. This translates into CASSLRAGVVLDEQFF.

CDR3 sequence (DNA): TGTGCCATCAGCAGCATGCGGGAGGGCGGGGCAGATACGCAGTATTTT. It is translated as CAISSMREGGADTQYF. The rearrangement joins TRBV10-3 to TRBJ2-3; 9 positions agree with TRBD2. After removal of 6 bases from V and 4 bases from J, the junction contained 11 bases not matched to a gene. The CDR3 has 16 residues. Germline values: CDR1 ENHRY, CDR2 SYGVKD.

This rearrangement joins TRBV19 to TRBJ1-1; D is unclear. Germline V gene lookup returns CDR1 LNHDA and CDR2 SQIVND (reference sequence). The V end was cut by 5 bases, the J end by 1 base, with 17 bases between. The CDR3 spans 16 residues. CDR3 sequence (DNA): TGTGCCAGTAGTCTCTCCATTAGCACCCCGAACACTGAAGCTTTCTTT. Amino acids: CASSLSISTPNTEAFF.

The V call is TRBV28, the J call TRBJ1-1, with D tentatively TRBD1 (5 bases). This CDR3 comprises 11 residues. Germline CDR1 is MDHEN and CDR2 is SYDVKM. The V end was cut by 5 bases, the J end by 10 bases, with 11 bases between. In nucleotides, the CDR3 is TGTGCCAGCAGTATCCGACAGTCAGCTTTCTTT. Translated, it gives CASSIRQSAFF.

V usage is TRBV2 and J usage is TRBJ2-3, with D maybe TRBD2 (5 bases). CDR1 and CDR2 (germline): SNHLY, FYNNEI. The CDR3 contains 12 residues. The V end lost 6 bases, the J end lost 5 bases, and 9 bases lay between the germline ends. The DNA for the CDR3 is TGTGCCAGCAGAGGCGAGGGAGATACGCAGTATTTT. Residues: CASRGEGDTQYF.